The TCR beta chain under discussion was sequenced for a study of T cells in Graves' hyperthyroidism and ophthalmopathy. The wider study: The blood sample was taken at first diagnosis, before treatment began. Study observations and caveats: Peripheral blood also featured most of the thyroid clonotypes expanded above 0.001.

An absence of ophthalmopathy progression within 18 months meant stable Graves' hyperthyroidism. Authors of the study amplified TCR beta CDR3 regions from RNA transcripts. In the first-round RT-PCR of the TCR CDR3, the HTBI primer set was used. TCRdb re-derived calls from the multiplex PCR reads in MiXCR, one entry per CDR3 protein. Altogether around 500,000 distinct CDR3 sequences are present, approximately 14% being singletons, with the ten largest covering 15% to 20%. Deletions cut 4 bases from V and 6 bases from J, with 13 bases between. CDR1 is MGHRA and CDR2 is YSYEKL in the germline V gene. The CDR3 has 15 residues. This clonotype was recorded many times. Its target is not known.

The sequenced sample consisted of blood. The clonotype was recovered from a woman between 18 and 29 years old with Graves' hyperthyroidism. The V gene is TRBV4-1, the J gene TRBJ1-6; D is unresolved. CDR3 sequence reads: CASSRSRAANSPLHF. Here the CDR3 DNA reads TGCGCCAGCAGCCGCTCCCGGGCCGCTAATTCACCCCTCCACTTT.